This paragraph reports one TCR beta chain. The antigen this receptor binds is unknown. No much larger clone is present one base from it, and per-base qualities are unavailable. V trim: 0 bases; J trim: 7 bases; unmatched bases: 1. CDR1 and CDR2, looked up from the germline V gene, are SGHRS and YFSETQ. The CDR3 has 14 amino acids, counting the end cysteine and phenylalanine. The only DNA kept is the CDR3, 42 bases in frame from the first base. This entry is derived from a study of response to subunit inactivated influenza vaccine (dated by TCRdb to the late 2010s). The study in broad terms: Deep quantitative T cell receptor repertoire profiling was used in the study to track responses to a trivalent subunit inactivated influenza vaccine. Overall study outcomes, separate from this receptor: The authors proposed that each seasonal influenza vaccination may bring in only a limited number of new T cells.

Preparation of the library involved RT-PCR. Instrument on record: Illumina HiSeq 2500. The public reads were run again by TCRdb, first through fastp at Q25 and then through MiXCR, and only productive beta chains were kept. Each CDR3 protein gets just one entry, which takes the most common genes and DNA from the rows behind it. The sample table holds 500,000 to 600,000 distinct CDR3 sequences, of which roughly 10% were seen once. The leading ten clones occupy approximately 10% of the sample. Recombination joined TRBV5-1 with TRBJ2-2; 9 bases in the middle match TRBD1. The sequencing here drew on PBMCs from blood, taken on the day of vaccination. The TCR was taken from a man aged 50-59 years who received an inactivated influenza vaccine. Donor details come from another sample of the same person, matched by shared clones. The nucleotide sequence reads as follows: TGCGCCAGCAGCTTGGGGGACAGGGACGGGGAGCTGTTTTTT. This gives the protein CASSLGDRDGELFF.